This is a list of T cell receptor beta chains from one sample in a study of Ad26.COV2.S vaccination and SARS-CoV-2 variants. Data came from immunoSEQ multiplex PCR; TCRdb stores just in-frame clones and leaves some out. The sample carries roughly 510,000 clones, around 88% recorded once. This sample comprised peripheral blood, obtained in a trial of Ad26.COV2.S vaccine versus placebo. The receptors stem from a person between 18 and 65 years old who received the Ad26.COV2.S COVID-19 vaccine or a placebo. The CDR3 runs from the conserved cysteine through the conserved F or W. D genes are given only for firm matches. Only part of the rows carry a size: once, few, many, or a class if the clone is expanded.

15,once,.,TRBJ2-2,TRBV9,CASRLTTTNTGELFF,TGTGCCAGCAGGTTGACTACAACGAACACCGGGGAGCTGTTTTTT
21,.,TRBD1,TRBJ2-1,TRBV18,CASSPLTGRGRPRSSIAEQFF,TGTGCCAGCTCACCACTTACGGGCAGGGGGCGGCCGCGATCGTCGATCGCTGAGCAGTTCTTC
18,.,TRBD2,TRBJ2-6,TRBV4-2,CASSQPGGLSSGANVLTF,TGTGCCAGCAGCCAGCCGGGGGGTCTGAGCTCTGGGGCCAACGTCCTGACTTTC
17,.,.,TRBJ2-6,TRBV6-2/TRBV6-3,CASSYSSAGSGANVLTF,TGTGCCAGCAGTTACTCGAGTGCCGGCTCTGGGGCCAACGTCCTGACTTTC
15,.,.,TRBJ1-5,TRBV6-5,CASSYGGASNQPQHF,TGTGCCAGCAGTTACGGGGGTGCGAGCAATCAGCCCCAGCATTTT
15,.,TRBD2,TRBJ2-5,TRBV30,CAWRNLGGVGETQYF,TGTGCCTGGAGGAACCTGGGGGGGGTAGGGGAGACCCAGTACTTC
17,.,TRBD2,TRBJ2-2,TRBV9,CASSPSWLAGGSGELFF,TGTGCCAGCAGCCCCTCTTGGCTAGCGGGAGGGTCCGGGGAGCTGTTTTTT
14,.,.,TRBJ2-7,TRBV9,CASSTGLITYEQYF,TGTGCCAGCAGCACAGGACTGATAACCTACGAGCAGTACTTC
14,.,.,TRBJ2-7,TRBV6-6,CASSYGTGFGEQYF,TGTGCCAGCAGTTATGGCACAGGGTTTGGCGAGCAGTACTTC
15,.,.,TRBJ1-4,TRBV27,CASSPRGGTNEKLFF,TGTGCCAGCAGCCCCCGAGGGGGTACTAATGAAAAACTGTTTTTT
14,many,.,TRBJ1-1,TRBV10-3,CAISESGETTEAFF,TGTGCCATCAGTGAGTCCGGGGAAACAACTGAAGCTTTCTTT
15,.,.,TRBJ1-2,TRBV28,CASSSPSGHGRGYTF,TGTGCCAGCAGTTCACCATCCGGGCATGGACGTGGCTACACCTTC
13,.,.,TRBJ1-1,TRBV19,CASNGKTNTEAFF,TGTGCCAGTAACGGAAAAACGAACACTGAAGCTTTCTTT
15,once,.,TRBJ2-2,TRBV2,CASSETGPATGELFF,TGTGCCAGCAGTGAAACTGGGCCGGCAACCGGGGAGCTGTTTTTT